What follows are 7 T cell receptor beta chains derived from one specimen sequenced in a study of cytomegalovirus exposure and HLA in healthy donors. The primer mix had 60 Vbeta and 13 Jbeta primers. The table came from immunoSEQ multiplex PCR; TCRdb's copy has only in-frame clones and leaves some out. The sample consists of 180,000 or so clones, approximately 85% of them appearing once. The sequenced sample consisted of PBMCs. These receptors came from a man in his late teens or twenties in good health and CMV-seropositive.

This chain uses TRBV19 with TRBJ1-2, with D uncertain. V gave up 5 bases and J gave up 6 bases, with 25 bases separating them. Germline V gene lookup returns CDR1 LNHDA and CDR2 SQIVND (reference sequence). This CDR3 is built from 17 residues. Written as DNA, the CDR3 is TGTGCCAGTAGTTCCTACCGGACGTCCGGGAGTGGAGATGGCTACACCTTC. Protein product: CASSSYRTSGSGDGYTF. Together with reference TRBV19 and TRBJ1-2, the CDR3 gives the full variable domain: DGGITQSPKYLFRKEGQNVTLSCEQNLNHDAMYWYRQDPGQGLRLIYYSQIVNDFQKGDIAEGYSVSREKKESFPLTVTSAQKNPTAFYLCASSSYRTSGSGDGYTFGSGTRLTVV.

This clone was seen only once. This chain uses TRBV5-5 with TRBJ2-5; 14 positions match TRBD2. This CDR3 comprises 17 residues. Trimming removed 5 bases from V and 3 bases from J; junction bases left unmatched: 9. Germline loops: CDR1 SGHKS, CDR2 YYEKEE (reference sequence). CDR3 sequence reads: CASRPGLAGAEEETQYF. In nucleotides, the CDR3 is TGTGCCAGCAGGCCGGGACTAGCGGGAGCCGAAGAAGAGACCCAGTACTTC. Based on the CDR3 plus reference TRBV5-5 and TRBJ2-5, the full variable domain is DAGVTQSPTHLIKTRGQQVTLRCSPISGHKSVSWYQQVLGQGPQFIFQYYEKEERGRGNFPDRFSARQFPNYSSELNVNALLLGDSALYLCASRPGLAGAEEETQYFGPGTRLLVL.

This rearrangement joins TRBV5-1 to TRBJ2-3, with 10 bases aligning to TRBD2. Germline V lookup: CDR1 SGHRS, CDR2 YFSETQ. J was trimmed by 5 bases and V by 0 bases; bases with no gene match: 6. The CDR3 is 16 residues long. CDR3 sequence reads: CASSLGTSGVVDTQYF. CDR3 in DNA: TGCGCCAGCAGCTTGGGTACTAGCGGGGTGGTAGATACGCAGTATTTT. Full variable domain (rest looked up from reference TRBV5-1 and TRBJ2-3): KAGVTQTPRYLIKTRGQQVTLSCSPISGHRSVSWYQQTPGQGLQFLFEYFSETQRNKGNFPGRFSGRQFSNSRSEMNVSTLELGDSALYLCASSLGTSGVVDTQYFGPGTRLTVL.

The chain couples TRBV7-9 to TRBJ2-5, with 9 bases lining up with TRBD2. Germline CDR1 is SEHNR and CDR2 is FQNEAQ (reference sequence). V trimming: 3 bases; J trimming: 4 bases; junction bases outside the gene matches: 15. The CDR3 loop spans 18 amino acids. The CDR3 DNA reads TGTGCCAGCAGCTTTGGGGGTTTGGCTAGCGGGGCGTCAGAGACCCAGTACTTC. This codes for CASSFGGLASGASETQYF.

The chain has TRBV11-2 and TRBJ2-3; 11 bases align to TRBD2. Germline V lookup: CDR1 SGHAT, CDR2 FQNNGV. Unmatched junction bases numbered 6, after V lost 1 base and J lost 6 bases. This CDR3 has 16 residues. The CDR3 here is CASSLGYSGRVDTQYF. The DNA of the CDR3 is TGTGCCAGCAGCTTAGGGTATAGCGGGAGGGTGGATACGCAGTATTTT.

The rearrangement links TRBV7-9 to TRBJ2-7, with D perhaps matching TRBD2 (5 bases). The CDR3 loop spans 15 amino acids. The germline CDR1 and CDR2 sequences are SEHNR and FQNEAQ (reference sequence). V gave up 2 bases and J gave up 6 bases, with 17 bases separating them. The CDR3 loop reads CASSLRLASISEQYF. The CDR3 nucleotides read TGTGCCAGCAGCTTAAGGCTAGCCTCAATTTCCGAGCAGTACTTC.

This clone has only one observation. In nucleotides, the CDR3 is TGTGCCAGTAGTATCGTAATCTACAATGAGCAGTTCTTC. The encoded protein is CASSIVIYNEQFF. The chain has TRBV19 and TRBJ2-1; no reliable D call. The CDR3 consists of 13 residues. Trimming shortened V by 3 bases and J by 3 bases, and 6 bases separated the two germline ends. Germline V CDR1 and CDR2: LNHDA, SQIVND (reference sequence).